The present T cell receptor beta chain was sequenced within a study of neurological immune-mediated disorders. General study points: Expansion of TCR clones was greatest in HTLV-1-associated myelopathy and smallest in multiple sclerosis, where it fell below that of healthy controls.

Each TCR transcript was tagged with a 10-nucleotide random UMI during 5'RACE. Over 160 million TCR-beta sequences from 15-18 subjects came from every sequencing run. TCRdb independently ran MiXCR on the 5' RACE reads; one entry per CDR3 protein. The sample shows more than 75,000 distinct CDR3 sequences, 10% of them seen only once. The sample holds many counts of this clonotype. Its antigen is not known. Looked up from germline, CDR1 is MDHEN and CDR2 is SYDVKM. J lost 6 bases, V lost 3 bases, and 13 bases had no gene match. This CDR3 has 17 amino acids. Unsorted libraries were generated from 2 million PBMCs. These cells had been stored in RNAlater at -80 C.

Sequencing used PBMCs. The sequence was collected from a man aged 40-49 years in good health. The chain combines TRBV28 with TRBJ2-3; 9 bases match TRBD2. The CDR3 coding sequence is TGTGCCAGCAGTTTCAGAAGCGGGAGGATCAGCGGGGATACGCAGTATTTT. It specifies CASSFRSGRISGDTQYF.